This is a list of T cell receptor beta chains from one sample in a study of shared clonotypes between healthy human individuals. Method: immunoSEQ multiplex PCR; TCRdb's copy keeps in-frame clones and lacks some. The table records about 230,000 clones, about 69% of them present only once. Source material: memory CD4+ T cells sorted from blood. The receptors here all came from a man aged 25-45 years in good health. Both conserved end residues are part of each CDR3. Each record gives: J gene, clone size, V gene, D gene, CDR3 DNA, CDR3 protein. The D gene is left open where the match is weak. Rows may omit the clone size; those that give it use once, few, many or a size class.

TRBJ2-1,NA,TRBV5-5,TRBD2,TGTGCCAGCAGCCCTCGGGGGACTAGCGGGCCTTCTTCCTACAATGAGCAGTTCTTC,CASSPRGTSGPSSYNEQFF
TRBJ2-5,many,TRBV25-1,NA,TGTGCCAGCAGTGTCAGGGAAGATCTTCAAGAGACCCAGTACTTC,CASSVREDLQETQYF
TRBJ2-1,many,TRBV5-4,NA,TGTGCCAGCAGCCCTATGGCAGGCTACAATGAGCAGTTCTTC,CASSPMAGYNEQFF
TRBJ2-1,NA,TRBV4-3,TRBD2,TGCGCCAGCAGCCAAGATTGGCTAGCGGGAGGGCCCGGGAAAAATGAGCAGTTCTTC,CASSQDWLAGGPGKNEQFF
TRBJ2-3,NA,TRBV29-1,TRBD2,TGCAGCGTTGAAGTGCTAGCGGGAGGGCGGCCCCCGCAGTATTTT,CSVEVLAGGRPPQYF
TRBJ1-1,many,TRBV2,NA,TGTGCCAGCAGTGGAGAGGGTTCGACTGAAGCTTTCTTT,CASSGEGSTEAFF
TRBJ2-3,once,TRBV5-4,NA,TGTGCCAGCAGCCAACGACAGGGCACAGATACGCAGTATTTT,CASSQRQGTDTQYF
TRBJ1-2,NA,TRBV18,NA,TGTGCCAGCTCACCCCAGGTTAACTATGGCTACACCTTC,CASSPQVNYGYTF
TRBJ2-3,few,TRBV5-4,NA,TGTGCCAGCACCCCCCGACAGGACACAGATACGCAGTATTTT,CASTPRQDTDTQYF
TRBJ1-1,few,TRBV5-1,NA,TGCGCCAGCAGCCGCTTCCAGGATAACACTGAAGCTTTCTTT,CASSRFQDNTEAFF
TRBJ2-3,NA,TRBV7-2,TRBD1,TGTGCCAGCAGCCTCGGACAGGGGAGCACAGATACGCAGTATTTT,CASSLGQGSTDTQYF
TRBJ2-7,few,TRBV5-1,NA,TGCGCCAGCAGCTGGGGGATAAACGAGCAGTACTTC,CASSWGINEQYF
TRBJ2-1,NA,TRBV19,NA,TGTGCCAGTAGTATTCAAGGAGGGAACTACAATGAGCAGTTCTTC,CASSIQGGNYNEQFF
TRBJ2-1,NA,TRBV7-9,TRBD1,TGTGCCAGCAGCCCAGGGGGCCTCAATGAGCAGTTCTTC,CASSPGGLNEQFF